The source of this TCR beta chain is a study of Graves' ophthalmopathy and Graves' hyperthyroidism. Study-level information: The collection of peripheral blood took place at initial diagnosis, before any treatment. Points from the study as a whole: The authors also found most expanded thyroid clonotypes above 0.001 frequency in blood.

Ophthalmopathy cases showed moderate-to-severe activity, scoring CAS ≥3 and NOSPECS ≥4, with duration under 3 months. Fresh peripheral blood (around 9.7 ml) yielded the PBMCs. Scientists amplified the TCR beta CDR3 regions from RNA transcripts. The library came from an HTBI-primed first-round RT-PCR and a second-round multiplex PCR. TCRdb passed the multiplex PCR reads through MiXCR, listing each CDR3 protein once. The table lists hundreds of thousands of distinct CDR3 sequences, roughly 40% of them singletons. The CDR3 is 14 amino acids. The ends were cut back, 5 bases at V and 2 bases at J, with 13 bases in the middle. CDR1 and CDR2 from the germline V gene are MDHEN and SYDVKM. In the case of this clonotype: The antigen is unknown.

Sequences were obtained from peripheral blood. This clonotype was sampled from an adult man with Graves' ophthalmopathy. V and J are TRBV28 and TRBJ2-7, with D possibly TRBD1 on 5 matching bases. CDR3 nucleotides: TGTGCCAGCAGTATGACAGAAATCACCTACGAGCAGTACTTC. Protein: CASSMTEITYEQYF.